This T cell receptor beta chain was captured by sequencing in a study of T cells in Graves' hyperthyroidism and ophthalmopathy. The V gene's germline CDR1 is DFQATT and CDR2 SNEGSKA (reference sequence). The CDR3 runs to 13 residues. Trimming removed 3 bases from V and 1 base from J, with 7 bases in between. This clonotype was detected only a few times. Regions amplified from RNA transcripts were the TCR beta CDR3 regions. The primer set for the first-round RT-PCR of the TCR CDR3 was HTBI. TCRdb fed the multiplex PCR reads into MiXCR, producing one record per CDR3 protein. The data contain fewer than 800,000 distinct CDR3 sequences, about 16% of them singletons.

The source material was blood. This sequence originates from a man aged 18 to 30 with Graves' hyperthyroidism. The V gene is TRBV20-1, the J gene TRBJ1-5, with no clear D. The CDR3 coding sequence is TGCAGTGCTAGTCTCGGGAGCAATCAGCCCCAGCATTTT. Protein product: CSASLGSNQPQHF.